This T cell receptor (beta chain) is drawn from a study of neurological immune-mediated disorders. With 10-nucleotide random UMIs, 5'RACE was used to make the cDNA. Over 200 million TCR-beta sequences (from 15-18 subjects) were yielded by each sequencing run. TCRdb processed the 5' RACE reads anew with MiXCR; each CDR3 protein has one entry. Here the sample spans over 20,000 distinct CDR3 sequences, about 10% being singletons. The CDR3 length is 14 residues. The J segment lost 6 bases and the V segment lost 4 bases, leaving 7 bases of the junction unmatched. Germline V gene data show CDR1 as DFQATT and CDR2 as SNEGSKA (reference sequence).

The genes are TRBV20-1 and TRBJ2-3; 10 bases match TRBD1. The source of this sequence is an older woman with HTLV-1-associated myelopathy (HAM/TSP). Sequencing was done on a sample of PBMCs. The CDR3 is CSAILGQGTDTQYF. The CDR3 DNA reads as TGCAGTGCTATACTGGGACAGGGGACGGATACGCAGTATTTT.